Detailed here is one T cell receptor (beta chain). This sample was included in a study of T cell changes during pregnancy in multiple sclerosis. This table comes from immunoSEQ multiplex PCR, and its TCRdb copy is limited to in-frame clones, with some not included. This table holds 15,000 to 20,000 clones, around 85% found once. The germline CDR1 and CDR2 sequences are MNHEY and SVGAGI. CDR3 size: 14 residues. J was trimmed by 4 bases and V by 7 bases; bases with no gene match: 6. This TCR came from a female donor with multiple sclerosis, enrolled in a pregnancy study. This specimen was CD8+ T cells from peripheral blood mononuclear cells, taken after pregnancy. This sequence joins TRBV6-5 and TRBJ2-1, with 8 bases that match TRBD2. The CDR3 loop is CASTETSGYNEQFF. CDR3 DNA: TGTGCCAGCACCGAAACTAGCGGATACAATGAGCAGTTCTTC.